The 9 T cell receptor beta chains below come from one sample, sequenced in a study of T cells after yellow fever vaccination. One entry per CDR3 protein, called by TCRdb with MiXCR from the 5' RACE reads. The sample includes some 150,000 distinct CDR3 sequences, under 7% of them seen just once. Sequenced here: CD4+ T cells sorted from PBMCs, sampled 10 days after the yellow fever booster vaccination. The receptors stem from a man aged 25 to 40 who received the YFV17D yellow fever vaccine.

There are many counts of this clonotype. V and J are TRBV5-6 and TRBJ1-1; unclear D gene. Germline CDR1 reads SGHDT; CDR2 reads YYEEEE. Trimming removed 1 base from V and 4 bases from J, with 14 bases in between. This CDR3 comprises 15 residues. The CDR3 DNA is TGTGCCAGCAGCTTGTATTCGACCCTCCTCACTGAAGCTTTCTTT. The encoded protein is CASSLYSTLLTEAFF. Full variable domain (remainder filled in from reference TRBV5-6 and TRBJ1-1): DAGVTQSPTHLIKTRGQQVTLRCSPKSGHDTVSWYQQALGQGPQFIFQYYEEEERQRGNFPDRFSGHQFPNYSSELNVNALLLGDSALYLCASSLYSTLLTEAFFGQGTRLTVV.

This chain connects TRBV20-1 to TRBJ2-5; 10 bases fit TRBD2. CDR1 DFQATT and CDR2 SNEGSKA come from the germline V gene (reference sequence). After removal of 5 bases from V and 3 bases from J, the junction contained 15 bases not matched to a gene. The CDR3 has 17 residues. The CDR3 sequence: CSAPRTPVLAGKETQYF. Written as DNA, the CDR3 is TGCAGTGCTCCCCGCACGCCTGTACTAGCGGGGAAAGAGACCCAGTACTTC.

This clonotype was counted ten times or more. The V and J genes are TRBV15 and TRBJ2-5; perhaps TRBD2 as D (5 bases). Germline V lookup: CDR1 LNHNV, CDR2 YYDKDF (reference sequence). Trimming stripped 5 bases from V and 4 bases from J, with 20 bases between. CDR3 length: 16 residues. The CDR3 DNA reads as TGTGCCACCAGCCTGGAGGTGTCTGGGGTCGGAGAGACCCAGTACTTC. Amino acid sequence: CATSLEVSGVGETQYF.

This clonotype was detected only a few times. The chain employs TRBV30 and TRBJ1-6; D is unclear. Trimming left V 5 bases short and J 5 bases short, with 10 bases between. This CDR3 comprises 13 residues. In germline, CDR1 is GTSNPN, CDR2 SVGIG (reference sequence). CDR3 region: CAWSDGNNSPLHF. In DNA, the CDR3 is TGTGCCTGGTCGGACGGAAATAATTCACCCCTCCACTTT.

This chain uses TRBV15 with TRBJ2-7; 13 bases are shared with TRBD2. Unmatched junction bases numbered 5, after V lost 1 base and J lost 5 bases. The length of the CDR3 is 16 residues. Germline values: CDR1 LNHNV, CDR2 YYDKDF (reference sequence). This CDR3 reads CATSRGLAGGPDEQYF. The CDR3, as DNA: TGTGCCACCAGCAGAGGACTAGCGGGAGGTCCGGACGAGCAGTACTTC.

This clonotype was counted ten times or more. This chain uses TRBV7-2 with TRBJ2-3, with D perhaps TRBD2 (6 bases). CDR3 length equals 15 residues. Germline CDR1 and CDR2: SGHTA and FQGNSA. Trimming shortened V by 5 bases and J by 2 bases, and 14 bases separated the two germline ends. The CDR3 sequence is CASSRWDSSTDTQYF. CDR3 coding DNA: TGTGCCAGCAGCAGGTGGGACTCCTCCACAGATACGCAGTATTTT.

This clonotype was found many times. The rearrangement uses TRBV11-2 and TRBJ1-4; TRBD1 might be the D (6 bases). V gave up 0 bases and J gave up 0 bases, with 11 bases separating them. There are 17 residues in the CDR3. CDR1 is SGHAT and CDR2 is FQNNGV in the germline V gene. The CDR3 is CASSLDRGAATNEKLFF. CDR3 coding DNA: TGTGCCAGCAGCTTAGATAGGGGGGCTGCAACTAATGAAAAACTGTTTTTT.

V usage is TRBV2 and J usage is TRBJ2-1; no clear D. V dropped 2 bases and J dropped 6 bases, with 11 bases sitting between them. The CDR3 runs to 14 residues. CDR1 is SNHLY and CDR2 is FYNNEI in the germline V gene. Here the CDR3 DNA reads TGTGCCAGCAGTGAAATCTTAGGGTTCAATGAGCAGTTCTTC. Amino acids: CASSEILGFNEQFF.

This clonotype was seen many times. The rearrangement links TRBV18 to TRBJ2-7; D perhaps matches TRBD1 (5 bases). This CDR3 is built from 12 residues. Germline CDR1 is KGHSH and CDR2 is LQKENI. V shed 5 bases and J shed 7 bases, with 12 bases lying between them. The CDR3: CASSDSVSEQYF. CDR3 in DNA: TGTGCCAGCTCAGACAGCGTCAGTGAGCAGTACTTC.